Listed below are T cell receptor beta chains from one sample, sequenced in a study of early T cells in non-severe SARS-CoV-2 infection. TCRdb reprocessed the 5' RACE reads via MiXCR and lists one record per CDR3 protein. The sample consists of 45,000 to 60,000 distinct CDR3 sequences, 9.3% of them appearing once. The source material was whole blood. Receptors were obtained from an adult who was a healthcare worker with PCR-confirmed SARS-CoV-2 infection or an uninfected control (not recorded which). Both conserved end residues are part of each CDR3. The D gene is left open where the match is weak. Some rows have no size entry. The others give once, few or many, or a class for an expanded clone.

J gene | D gene | clone size | V gene | CDR3 DNA | CDR3 protein
TRBJ2-1 | . | many | TRBV2 | TGTGCCAGCAGTGAAACGGTGGGGCCGTTCTTC | CASSETVGPFF
TRBJ1-2 | . | many | TRBV7-9 | TGTGCCAGCAATGGCCCCCGGGAATATGGCTACACCTTC | CASNGPREYGYTF
TRBJ2-1 | TRBD1 | few | TRBV29-1 | TGCAGCGCTGGAAGGGTAACGGGACAGGGGATTAATGAGCAGTTCTTC | CSAGRVTGQGINEQFF
TRBJ2-1 | TRBD2 | few | TRBV7-3 | TGTGCCAGCAGCGCGCGAAGCGGGGGGGCCGGCAATGAGCAGTTCTTC | CASSARSGGAGNEQFF
TRBJ2-5 | TRBD1 | . | TRBV12-3/TRBV12-4 | TGTGCCAGCACCGCGGACAGGGGCGTCGAGACCCAGTACTTC | CASTADRGVETQYF
TRBJ2-2 | . | . | TRBV3-1 | TGTGCCAGCAGCCCCCCCCGGTCCGGGGGCCCGATTTTCACCGGGGAGCTGTTTTTT | CASSPPRSGGPIFTGELFF
TRBJ2-3 | TRBD2 | . | TRBV12-3/TRBV12-4 | TGTGCCAGCAGAGTTAGCGGGGGCACAGATACGCAGTATTTT | CASRVSGGTDTQYF
TRBJ2-7 | . | few | TRBV5-1 | TGCGCCAGCAGCTTGGACGGGACTTTAAGCTACGAGCAGTACTTC | CASSLDGTLSYEQYF
TRBJ1-1 | . | many | TRBV10-3 | TGTGCCATCAGTGGGTCTGAGATCCCTGAAGCTTTCTTT | CAISGSEIPEAFF
TRBJ1-1 | . | . | TRBV24-1 | TGTGCCACCAGCGGCGGGCCGATGAACACTGAAGCTTTCTTT | CATSGGPMNTEAFF
TRBJ2-1 | TRBD2 | many | TRBV6-5 | TGTGCCAGCAGGGAGCGGGGGGGGCTAGGGAATGAGCAGTTCTTC | CASRERGGLGNEQFF
TRBJ2-2 | . | few | TRBV6-5 | TGTGCCAGCAGTTACCCGAACACCGGGGAGCTGTTTTTT | CASSYPNTGELFF
TRBJ1-4 | . | few | TRBV5-6 | TGTGCCAGCAGCTTTGCCGGGGGGATGTCTAATGAAAAACTGTTTTTT | CASSFAGGMSNEKLFF
TRBJ2-3 | TRBD2 | many | TRBV9 | TGTGCCAGCGCGGGACTAACGAGCACAGATACGCAGTATTTT | CASAGLTSTDTQYF
TRBJ2-7 | . | few | TRBV19 | TGTGCCAGTAGTATGAGGGGCCCCTACGAGCAGTACTTC | CASSMRGPYEQYF
TRBJ2-3 | . | . | TRBV4-1 | TGCGCCAGCAGCCAAGTTACAGCGAATGCAGATACGCAGTATTTT | CASSQVTANADTQYF
TRBJ1-1 | . | . | TRBV4-1 | TGCGCCAGCAGCCAACCTGGGGGCGCTGAAGCTTTCTTT | CASSQPGGAEAFF
TRBJ1-4 | . | . | TRBV13 | TGTGCCAGCAGCTTAGAGTCCCAAGGGGAAAAACTGTTTTTT | CASSLESQGEKLFF
TRBJ1-1 | . | many | TRBV3-1 | TGTGCCAGCAGCCAAGGGGGTTACGCTGAAGCTTTCTTT | CASSQGGYAEAFF
TRBJ1-1 | . | many | TRBV18 | TGTGCCAGCTCACCGGTGGAGAACGCTGAAGCTTTCTTT | CASSPVENAEAFF
TRBJ2-1 | . | many | TRBV3-1 | TGTGCCAGCAGCCAAGAAGGGAAGGGGCAGTTCTTC | CASSQEGKGQFF
TRBJ2-5 | . | few | TRBV5-4 | TGTGCCAGCAGCCCGGCGGGAAAAATACAAGAGACCCAGTACTTC | CASSPAGKIQETQYF
TRBJ2-1 | . | few | TRBV2 | TGTGCCAGCAGTAGCGGCGGGCAGGGGATCCATGAGCAGTTCTTC | CASSSGGQGIHEQFF
TRBJ2-5 | . | few | TRBV5-4 | TGTGCCAGCAGCCCCACTCCTGGGGAGACCCAGTACTTC | CASSPTPGETQYF
TRBJ2-3 | TRBD1 | few | TRBV5-1 | TGCGCCAGCAGCGCCGGGACAGCGGCAGATACGCAGTATTTT | CASSAGTAADTQYF
TRBJ1-1 | TRBD1 | . | TRBV9 | TGTGCCAGCAGCGCCCGACAGGGCGAGGTCTTGAACACTGAAGCTTTCTTT | CASSARQGEVLNTEAFF
TRBJ1-1 | . | . | TRBV7-3 | TGTGCCAGCAAACTTTTAGGGAGCACTGAAGCTTTCTTT | CASKLLGSTEAFF
TRBJ1-2 | . | many | TRBV5-4 | TGTGCCAGCAGCTTGGAGGGGCCAGCGTATGGCTACACCTTC | CASSLEGPAYGYTF
TRBJ2-3 | . | many | TRBV7-7 | TGTGCCAGCAGCTTAGAACTGACAGATACGCAGTATTTT | CASSLELTDTQYF
TRBJ1-6 | TRBD1 | few | TRBV7-8 | TGTGCCAGCAGCTTTAACCGGGACAGTTCTTCACCCCTCCACTTT | CASSFNRDSSSPLHF
TRBJ2-7 | . | many | TRBV7-9 | TGTGCCAGCAGCTTGGGCGGGGGCGGCCCCAACGAGCAGTACTTC | CASSLGGGGPNEQYF
TRBJ1-1 | . | few | TRBV12-3/TRBV12-4 | TGTGCCAGCACCGCCAAGAGGGGTATGAACACTGAAGCTTTCTTT | CASTAKRGMNTEAFF